This passage covers 23 T cell receptor beta chains from one sample sequenced in a study of T cells in Graves' hyperthyroidism and ophthalmopathy. The CDR3 regions of TCR beta were amplified from RNA transcripts. Carried out on the TCR CDR3, a first-round RT-PCR used the HTBI primer set. TCRdb processed the multiplex PCR reads anew with MiXCR; each CDR3 protein has one entry. Among some 300,000 distinct CDR3 sequences listed, 15% to 20% were seen once. Sequencing used blood. The receptors stem from a man between 50 and 59 years old with Graves' ophthalmopathy.

In its sample, this clonotype was seen many times. This chain connects TRBV7-9 to TRBJ2-1; D ambiguous. Germline CDR1 and CDR2: SEHNR and FQNEAQ (reference sequence). Trimming pared 3 bases from V and 3 bases from J, leaving 6 bases between. This CDR3 is 13 amino acids long. In DNA, the CDR3 is TGTGCCAGCAGCTTGCAGATCTACAATGAGCAGTTCTTC. This codes for CASSLQIYNEQFF.

This clonotype was found a few times. This rearrangement joins TRBV14 to TRBJ2-7; TRBD1 matches 9 bases. The CDR3 sequence is 15 residues long. CDR1 is SGHDN, CDR2 FVKESK, per germline. J lost 4 bases, V lost 3 bases, and 7 bases had no gene match. The CDR3 DNA follows: TGTGCCAGCAGCCATACCCGGGACAGGGCATACGAGCAGTACTTC. Its translation is CASSHTRDRAYEQYF.

This clonotype was seen a handful of times. The chain is built from TRBV28 and TRBJ2-1; the D is unclear. The V and J ends lost 8 bases and 6 bases respectively, with 5 bases between them. The CDR3 has 10 amino acids. The germline V gene encodes CDR1 MDHEN and CDR2 SYDVKM. The CDR3 sequence: CASCGNEQFF. CDR3 nucleotides: TGTGCCAGCTGCGGCAATGAGCAGTTCTTC.

In this sample, this clonotype turned up many times. The V gene is TRBV7-9, the J gene TRBJ2-1, with TRBD2 matching over 10 bases. Trimming at V came to 1 base and at J to 4 bases, leaving 13 bases not matched to a gene. CDR1 is SEHNR and CDR2 is FQNEAQ in the germline V gene (reference sequence). The CDR3 runs to 19 residues. The CDR3 here is CASSLESPGLASLYNEQFF. The CDR3 DNA reads TGTGCCAGCAGCTTAGAGAGTCCGGGACTAGCGAGCCTATACAATGAGCAGTTCTTC.

This clonotype was seen a handful of times. It may be a read error: a sequence one base away is much more abundant. The genes are TRBV28 and TRBJ1-5; D perhaps matches TRBD1 (5 bases). CDR1 is MDHEN and CDR2 is SYDVKM in the germline V gene. Trimming shortened V by 7 bases and J by 2 bases, and 15 bases separated the two germline ends. This CDR3 has 15 amino acids. The CDR3 sequence: CASISGELGNQPQHF. For the CDR3, the DNA is TGTGCCAGCATCTCGGGGGAGCTGGGCAATCAGCCCCAGCATTTT.

Only a few counts were recorded for this clonotype. The V and J genes are TRBV2 and TRBJ1-2; possibly TRBD1 for D (5 bases). Trimming stripped 6 bases from V and 6 bases from J, with 17 bases between. Germline assignment: CDR1 SNHLY and CDR2 FYNNEI. There are 14 residues in the CDR3. The CDR3 is CASSLRVALDGYTF. The CDR3 DNA follows: TGTGCCAGCAGCCTCAGGGTAGCCTTAGATGGCTACACCTTC.

V usage is TRBV6-1 and J usage is TRBJ1-2, with D unclear. This CDR3 is 11 amino acids long. V lost 10 bases and J lost 8, with 14 bases in between. Germline loops: CDR1 MNHNS, CDR2 SASEGT. The DNA for the CDR3 is TGTGCCACCTCAAAAGGGCGAGGCTACACCTTC. Protein product: CATSKGRGYTF.

This clonotype came up a few times. This chain uses TRBV5-1 with TRBJ2-2; perhaps TRBD2 as D (5 bases). Per the germline V gene, CDR1 is SGHRS and CDR2 is YFSETQ. This CDR3 spans 12 amino acids. Trimming took off 4 bases at V and 10 bases at J, with 11 bases between the two ends. The CDR3 nucleotides are TGCGCCAGCAGCGTTGGAGGCGAGGAGCTGTTTTTT. Its protein product is CASSVGGEELFF.

Comments on this clonotype: Germline and junction disagree at one end, which may indicate a read error. V and J are TRBV9 and TRBJ2-7, with TRBD1 matching 12 bases. The length of the CDR3 is 16 residues. The germline gives CDR1 SGDLS, CDR2 YYNGEE. In DNA, the CDR3 is TGTTCCAGCAGCGTAGGGACAGGGGGCACGTATTACGAGCAGTACTTC. It specifies CSSSVGTGGTYYEQYF.

The CDR3 DNA reads TGTGCCAGTAGTATAGATGGACAGAACACCGGGGAGCTGTTTTTT. Encoded protein: CASSIDGQNTGELFF. J is TRBJ2-2 and V is TRBV19; D is possibly TRBD1 (5 bases). V shed 0 bases and J shed 1 base, with 6 bases lying between them. CDR1 is LNHDA and CDR2 is SQIVND in the germline V gene (reference sequence). This CDR3 is built from 15 residues.

The chain recombines TRBV3-1 with TRBJ1-4; 7 bases map to TRBD1. The germline CDR1 and CDR2 sequences are LGHDT and YNNKEL (reference sequence). The CDR3 contains 14 residues. J lost 6 bases, V lost 4 bases, and 5 bases had no gene match. The chain's CDR3 is CASSPTGQYEKLFF. The CDR3 nucleotides are TGTGCCAGCAGCCCGACAGGGCAGTATGAAAAACTGTTTTTT.

This rearrangement joins TRBV5-1 to TRBJ2-5; TRBD2 matches 7 bases. This CDR3 region has 17 residues. V gave up 5 bases and J gave up 5 bases; unmatched junction bases: 18. Germline CDR1 and CDR2: SGHRS and YFSETQ. The CDR3 region is CASRPGILAEAGETQYF. The CDR3 DNA sequence: TGCGCCAGCAGGCCTGGCATCCTAGCGGAGGCCGGGGAGACCCAGTACTTC.

This clonotype was recorded a few times. V is TRBV6-5 and J is TRBJ2-7; 8 bases are a match to TRBD1. With V trimmed by 4 bases and J by 2 bases, 4 bases remained unmatched. The germline CDR1 and CDR2 sequences are MNHEY and SVGAGI. This CDR3 contains 14 residues. The DNA for the CDR3 is TGTGCCAGCAGTTTCGGACAGGGAACCTACGAGCAGTACTTC. Protein: CASSFGQGTYEQYF.

This clonotype showed up many times. V and J are TRBV28 and TRBJ1-2; tentative D call: TRBD1 (5 bases). CDR3 length: 16 residues. In germline, CDR1 is MDHEN, CDR2 SYDVKM. V was pared by 8 bases and J by 6 bases, with 25 bases between. CDR3: CASVINAGPLGDGYTF. CDR3 in DNA: TGTGCCAGCGTTATAAACGCGGGACCGCTTGGTGATGGCTACACCTTC.

This clonotype showed up just a few times. The chain couples TRBV15 to TRBJ2-5; D unclear. The CDR3 consists of 14 residues. The ends were cut back, 3 bases at V and 1 base at J, with 9 bases in the middle. CDR1 LNHNV and CDR2 YYDKDF come from the germline V gene (reference sequence). The CDR3 reads CATSSYILQETQYF. The CDR3, as DNA: TGTGCCACCAGCAGCTATATTCTCCAAGAGACCCAGTACTTC.

This sequence joins TRBV15 and TRBJ2-1; tentative D call: TRBD2 (5 bases). The V and J ends lost 0 bases and 6 bases respectively, with 15 bases between them. This CDR3 is 16 amino acids long. The germline gives CDR1 LNHNV, CDR2 YYDKDF (reference sequence). CDR3 nucleotides: TGTGCCACCAGCAGAGATCCGCGCGCCGAGGGCAATGAGCAGTTCTTC. Translating gives CATSRDPRAEGNEQFF.

The genes are TRBV11-2 and TRBJ2-7; 8 nucleotides match TRBD2. Unmatched junction bases numbered 6, after V lost 2 bases and J lost 3 bases. The V gene's germline CDR1 is SGHAT and CDR2 FQNNGV. This CDR3 region has 15 residues. The CDR3 coding sequence is TGTGCCAGCAGCTTACCGGGACTAGGGAACTACGAGCAGTACTTC. Translated: CASSLPGLGNYEQYF. The whole variable domain, remainder taken from reference TRBV11-2 and TRBJ2-7, is EAGVAQSPRYKIIEKRQSVAFWCNPISGHATLYWYQQILGQGPKLLIQFQNNGVVDDSQLPKDRFSAERLKGVDSTLKIQPAKLEDSAVYLCASSLPGLGNYEQYFGPGTRLTVT.

There are many counts of this clonotype. The V call is TRBV6-1, the J call TRBJ2-7; TRBD2 agrees at 13 bases. V was clipped by 5 bases and J by 7 bases; unmatched bases: 8. The length of the CDR3 is 15 residues. Germline-derived CDR1 and CDR2 are MNHNS and SASEGT. CDR3 residues: CASSRLAGGEGEQYF. CDR3 nucleotides: TGTGCCAGCAGTCGACTAGCGGGAGGTGAAGGTGAGCAGTACTTC.

This clonotype was recorded a few times. The V and J genes are TRBV5-4 and TRBJ1-2, with no clear D. Germline V gene lookup returns CDR1 SGHNT and CDR2 YYREEE (reference sequence). This CDR3 has 14 residues. The ends were cut back, 2 bases at V and 7 bases at J, with 15 bases in the middle. The CDR3 DNA sequence: TGTGCCAGCAGCTTTTTGAATCCTCTGCTTGGCTACACCTTC. Translation gives CASSFLNPLLGYTF.

This clonotype was seen many times. The chain joins TRBV2 to TRBJ2-1, with TRBD2 matching over 8 bases. The germline gives CDR1 SNHLY, CDR2 FYNNEI. V gave up 4 bases and J gave up 7 bases; unmatched junction bases: 9. The CDR3 length is 15 residues. CDR3 loop: CASSVGGRISNEQFF. DNA for the CDR3: TGTGCCAGCAGTGTAGGCGGGAGGATTTCAAATGAGCAGTTCTTC. Full variable domain (rest looked up from reference TRBV2 and TRBJ2-1): EPEVTQTPSHQVTQMGQEVILRCVPISNHLYFYWYRQILGQKVEFLVSFYNNEISEKSEIFDDQFSVERPDGSNFTLKIRSTKLEDSAMYFCASSVGGRISNEQFFGPGTRLTVL.

This clonotype was counted many times. The V call is TRBV20-1, the J call TRBJ2-7; TRBD2 is a possible D gene (6 bases). The V end was cut by 3 bases, the J end by 5 bases, with 11 bases between. Per germline, CDR1 DFQATT and CDR2 SNEGSKA (reference sequence). The CDR3 consists of 12 residues. The chain's CDR3 is CSASGSGDEQYF. The DNA for the CDR3 is TGCAGTGCTAGCGGGAGTGGCGACGAGCAGTACTTC.

Note on this clonotype: A much larger clone differs from this one at a single base, so this may be a read error. The chain couples TRBV30 to TRBJ2-7; D remains ambiguous. Trimming left V 5 bases short and J 6 bases short, with 11 bases between. Looked up from germline, CDR1 is GTSNPN and CDR2 is SVGIG (reference sequence). The CDR3 runs to 11 residues. The CDR3 spells CAWDDSLEQYF. The CDR3 coding sequence is TGTGCCTGGGACGATAGCCTCGAGCAGTACTTC.

For this clonotype: This may stem from a read error, because a much larger clone lies one nucleotide away. CDR3 nucleotide sequence: TGTGCCAGCAGTTTAACGCGCGGCTATGGCTACACCTTC. This encodes CASSLTRGYGYTF. V usage is TRBV12-3 or TRBV12-4 and J usage is TRBJ1-2; D not resolved. The CDR3 is 13 residues long. Trimming cost V 2 bases and J 4 bases, with 8 bases left between them.